The clone carrying this TCR beta chain was picked up a small number of times. This sample is drawn from a study of response to subunit inactivated influenza vaccine. TCRdb re-called the RT-PCR reads through MiXCR, storing one row per CDR3 protein. The data contain 180,000 or so distinct CDR3 sequences, roughly 12% of them singletons. The same sample was also used in a study of T cells expressing NK-cell markers. Per that study: 5'RACE template switching with UMIs generated TCR beta cDNA. These clonotypes additionally ranked first within the CD3+CD56-NKG2C+ fraction of a handful of donors.

The source of this sequence is a middle-aged man who received an inactivated influenza vaccine. Sequencing used CD8+ T cells sorted from PBMCs, obtained 11 to 12 days after vaccination.

DNA for the CDR3: TGCAGCGTTGAAGACGGGATCGGGGGCGATGAGCAGTTCTTC. This encodes CSVEDGIGGDEQFF. V gene TRBV29-1 combines with J gene TRBJ2-1; either TRBD1 or TRBD2 may fit D (6 bases each). There are 14 residues in the CDR3. Germline-derived CDR1 and CDR2 are SQVTM and ANQGSEA. V gave up 0 bases and J gave up 8 bases, with 14 bases separating them.